A selection of T cell receptor beta chains follows, all from one sample in a study of T cell responses to AZD1222 COVID-19 vaccine. Profiled with immunoSEQ multiplex PCR; TCRdb holds only in-frame clones, not every one. The table records about 160,000 clones, around 90% of them present only once. The sequences come from peripheral blood, collected 28 days after the second AZD1222 dose. Every receptor here comes from an adult who received the AZD1222 COVID-19 vaccine. Each CDR3 is given with its conserved first and last residue.

V gene	J gene	CDR3 protein
TRBV7-9	TRBJ1-1	CASSLEGNTEAFF
TRBV27	TRBJ2-3	CASSLVGVTDTQYF
TRBV2	TRBJ1-2	CASSSGGSGYTF
TRBV6-4	TRBJ2-6	CASSDSGANVLTF
TRBV19	TRBJ1-5	CASSVQGLGSNQPQHF
TRBV14	TRBJ1-6	CASSQGRIRGLSSYNSPLHF
TRBV7-9	TRBJ1-1	CASSLGLGAEAFF
TRBV27	TRBJ2-1	CASSSLAGRADEQFF
TRBV6-5	TRBJ1-3	CASSRRSSGNTIYF
TRBV5-1	TRBJ1-6	CASSTGTGDSPLHF
TRBV7-9	TRBJ2-1	CASSLARDRNNEQFF
TRBV4-1	TRBJ2-3	CASSQEVWQAGDTQYF
TRBV12-3/TRBV12-4	TRBJ2-2	CASSRLPGELFF
TRBV6-1	TRBJ1-5	CASSEMGQRSNQPQHF
TRBV7-2	TRBJ2-1	CASSLEGGRRVEQFF
TRBV15	TRBJ1-6	CATSRDSGGSYNSPLHF
TRBV19	TRBJ2-1	CATGGGVYNEQFF